The 23 T cell receptor beta chains listed next were all sequenced from one sample in a study of molecular identifiers for immune sequencing clone quantification. Using its own MiXCR run on the PCR reads, TCRdb lists one record per CDR3 protein. The repertoire includes over 600,000 distinct CDR3 sequences, about 20% of them detected once, and roughly 0.9% sits in the top ten. Material: naive CD8+ T cells from blood, with Jurkat cell RNA spiked in. The sample's subset: FACS-sorted CD8+CD4-CCR7+CD45RA+ naive T cells. These TCRs come from a human donor in good health. Some libraries in this study had Jurkat cell RNA spiked in.

This clonotype was found many times. The CDR3 DNA follows: TGTGCCAGCAGTTTATCCGGTGGCAGGTCCACTGAAGCTTTCTTT. Amino acid sequence: CASSLSGGRSTEAFF. The gene calls are TRBV27 and TRBJ1-1; D is unclear. The length of the CDR3 is 15 residues. The germline V gene encodes CDR1 MNHEY and CDR2 SMNVEV (reference sequence). Trimming took 0 bases from V and 4 from J, leaving 12 bases between them.

This clonotype occurred a few times. The chain employs TRBV21-1 and TRBJ2-7. TRBV21-1 is a known pseudogene. The CDR3 length is 11 residues. The CDR3, as DNA: TGTGCCAGCAGCAAAGGGTCCGAGCAGTACTTC. Translation: CASSKGSEQYF.

V usage is TRBV9 and J usage is TRBJ1-1; no reliable D call. The V gene's germline CDR1 is SGDLS and CDR2 YYNGEE. This CDR3 spans 15 amino acids. V was clipped by 0 bases and J by 1 base, with 10 bases between them. CDR3 DNA: TGTGCCAGCAGCGTAGGAGCGAGCCCGAACACTGAAGCTTTCTTT. This gives the protein CASSVGASPNTEAFF.

Turning to this clonotype: This clone may be a read error of a much larger clone one base away. The gene calls are TRBV6-2 or TRBV6-3 and TRBJ2-3, with 7 nucleotides matching TRBD2. The CDR3 has 17 residues. Germline V gives CDR1 MNHEY, CDR2 SVGEGT. CDR3 sequence: CAGRPTPSLGRADTQYF. CDR3 nucleotide sequence: TGTGCCGGCAGACCAACGCCCTCCCTAGGGAGGGCAGATACGCAGTATTTT.

This clonotype has at least ten counts. The V and J genes are TRBV20-1 and TRBJ2-7; D is ambiguous. CDR1 and CDR2 from the germline V gene are DFQATT and SNEGSKA (reference sequence). Trimming left V 6 bases short and J 6 bases short, with 12 bases between. This CDR3 contains 11 residues. CDR3 protein: CSAYPGLEQYF. In DNA form, the CDR3 reads TGCAGTGCCTACCCGGGCCTCGAGCAGTACTTC.

Many counts were recorded for this clonotype. This sequence joins TRBV12-3 or TRBV12-4 and TRBJ2-3; either TRBD1 or TRBD2 may supply D (6 bases each). V was pared by 0 bases and J by 5 bases, with 15 bases between. The CDR3 is made up of 16 amino acids. In nucleotides, the CDR3 is TGTGCCAGCAGTTTAGCGCCGGGGGCGAGGGGAGATACGCAGTATTTT. This sequence encodes CASSLAPGARGDTQYF.

Concerning this clonotype itself: It may be a read error: a sequence one base away is much more abundant. The chain uses TRBV6-5 and TRBJ1-4; the D is unclear. The germline V gene has CDR1 MNHEY and CDR2 SVGAGI. CDR3 length: 15 residues. The CDR3 loop is CASSYEGSTNGKLFF. CDR3 DNA: TGTGCCAGCAGTTACGAGGGTTCCACTAATGGAAAACTGTTTTTT.

V and J are TRBV19 and TRBJ2-7; the D is unclear. Germline CDR1 reads LNHDA; CDR2 reads SQIVND (reference sequence). CDR3 size: 12 residues. CDR3 sequence reads: CASSIDLEDPLV. CDR3 in DNA: TGTGCCAGTAGTATAGATCTTGAGGACCCGCTGGTC.

Points on this clonotype: One base away lies a much larger clone, so this may be a sequencing read error. The chain is built from TRBV12-3 or TRBV12-4 and TRBJ1-2; D uncertain. This CDR3 spans 14 amino acids. In DNA form, the CDR3 reads TGTGCCAGCAGTTTAGCTCGTATCAACTATGGCCACACCTTC. Translating it yields CASSLARINYGHTF.

This clonotype was counted ten times or more. The chain recombines TRBV20-1 with TRBJ2-7, with 7 positions matching TRBD1. In germline, CDR1 is DFQATT, CDR2 SNEGSKA (reference sequence). The CDR3 sequence is 14 residues long. V lost 6 bases and J lost 5; bases outside the gene matches: 13. Here the CDR3 DNA reads TGCAGTGCCTCAACGCCAGGACAGGTAAACGAGCAGTACTTC. Its protein is CSASTPGQVNEQYF.

About this clonotype itself: This could be a read error, since a much larger clone is one nucleotide away. This chain joins TRBV30 and TRBJ2-7, with D maybe TRBD1 (6 bases). The germline CDR1 and CDR2 sequences are GTSNPN and SVGIG (reference sequence). The CDR3 totals 14 residues. CDR3 loop: CAWSVQDSSYEQCF. CDR3 nucleotide sequence: TGTGCCTGGAGTGTCCAGGACAGCTCCTACGAGCAGTGCTTC.

This clonotype came up many times. V and J are TRBV20-1 and TRBJ2-4; TRBD1 might be the D (5 bases). CDR1 is DFQATT, CDR2 SNEGSKA, per germline (reference sequence). V was shortened by 6 bases and J by 0 bases, with 21 bases between the two germline ends. The CDR3 length is 17 residues. CDR3 DNA: TGCAGTGCCCATTCTATGACAGAGCCACTAGCCAAAAACATTCAGTACTTC. It encodes CSAHSMTEPLAKNIQYF.

Ten or more counts support this clonotype. The chain is built from TRBV19 and TRBJ1-5, with D possibly being TRBD1 (6 bases). Germline V gene lookup returns CDR1 LNHDA and CDR2 SQIVND (reference sequence). The V and J ends lost 2 bases and 0 bases respectively, with 14 bases between them. The CDR3 runs 17 residues. The CDR3 region is CASSIYSGANSNQPQHF. CDR3 sequence (DNA): TGTGCCAGTAGTATATATTCAGGGGCGAATAGCAATCAGCCCCAGCATTTT.

This clonotype was observed a single time. The chain employs TRBV20-1 and TRBJ2-7; 7 bases map to TRBD1. Germline V gives CDR1 DFQATT, CDR2 SNEGSKA (reference sequence). This CDR3 is 17 amino acids long. V shed 2 bases and J 2 bases; nucleotides not matched to a gene: 15. The CDR3 protein is CSARNRDSSEIPYEQYF. For the CDR3, the DNA is TGCAGTGCTAGAAACCGGGACAGTTCGGAAATTCCCTACGAGCAGTACTTC.

Ten or more counts support this clonotype. The chain links TRBV12-3 or TRBV12-4 to TRBJ2-7, with 14 bases lining up with TRBD2. J gave up 4 bases and V 5 bases, and 16 bases lay outside the gene matches. This CDR3 is 19 amino acids long. The CDR3 nucleotides are TGTGCCAGCAGTGCCACCCCGGGACTAGCGGGAGATGCGGGGTACGAGCAGTACTTC. It specifies CASSATPGLAGDAGYEQYF.

This clonotype was seen at least ten times. V gene TRBV4-3 combines with J gene TRBJ1-1; TRBD1 matches 9 bases. CDR3 length equals 16 residues. V gave up 1 base and J gave up 3 bases; unmatched junction bases: 6. Per germline, CDR1 LGHNA and CDR2 YSLEER. For the CDR3, the DNA is TGCGCCAGCAGCCAAGGTTGGACAGGGGTGTACACTGAAGCTTTCTTT. Amino acids: CASSQGWTGVYTEAFF.

There are many counts of this clonotype. The chain joins TRBV7-8 to TRBJ2-3; D not certain. The germline V gene encodes CDR1 SGHVS and CDR2 FQNEAQ. The V end was cut by 5 bases, the J end by 4 bases, with 10 bases between. This CDR3 is 13 amino acids long. CDR3 sequence: CASSTRLADTQYF. CDR3 coding DNA: TGTGCCAGCAGCACCCGCCTAGCAGATACGCAGTATTTT.

This clonotype showed up many times. This chain joins TRBV6-2 or TRBV6-3 and TRBJ2-3, with D possibly matching TRBD2 (5 bases). The CDR3 runs to 12 residues. The germline gives CDR1 MNHEY, CDR2 SVGEGT. V was shortened by 8 bases and J by 1 base, with 7 bases between the two germline ends. CDR3 DNA: TGTGCCAGCGGACTTGGCACAGATACGCAGTATTTT. Its protein product is CASGLGTDTQYF.

This clonotype was detected ten times or more. This rearrangement joins TRBV5-4 to TRBJ2-7, with D tentatively TRBD1 or TRBD2 (5 bases each). Trimming left V 3 bases short and J 0 bases short, with 10 bases between. The CDR3 has 14 amino acids. The germline CDR1 and CDR2 sequences are SGHNT and YYREEE (reference sequence). CDR3 sequence: CASSWDPGSYEQYF. The CDR3 bases are TGTGCCAGCAGCTGGGACCCCGGCTCCTACGAGCAGTACTTC.

This clonotype was seen once. A much larger clone is a single base away; this may be a read error. The rearrangement uses TRBV2 and TRBJ2-7; D is uncertain. This CDR3 region has 12 residues. Looked up from germline, CDR1 is SNHLY and CDR2 is FYNNEI. The CDR3 loop reads CAGSDEHSEQYF. CDR3 DNA: TGTGCCGGCAGTGATGAGCACTCCGAGCAGTACTTC.

This clonotype was observed many times. This rearrangement joins TRBV12-3 or TRBV12-4 to TRBJ2-5; possible D gene TRBD1, 6 bases. The CDR3 covers 14 residues. Trimming left V 5 bases short and J 4 bases short, with 14 bases between. The CDR3 region is CASSLPDSRETQYF. In nucleotides, the CDR3 is TGTGCCAGCAGTCTCCCGGACAGTCGAGAGACCCAGTACTTC.

This clonotype was found a few times. This chain links TRBV6-5 with TRBJ1-6, with TRBD1 identical over 7 bases. The CDR3 contains 15 residues. Germline V CDR1 and CDR2: MNHEY, SVGAGI. J lost 6 bases, V lost 2 bases, and 4 bases had no gene match. CDR3 sequence (DNA): TGTGCCAGCAGTTACGCAGGGGGGCTTAATTCACCCCTCCACTTT. This translates into CASSYAGGLNSPLHF.

This clonotype was counted a single time. A much bigger clone sits one base away, suggesting this may be a read error. The V call is TRBV3-1, the J call TRBJ1-1, with D maybe TRBD1 (5 bases). V dropped 1 base and J dropped 3 bases, with 18 bases sitting between them. Looked up from germline, CDR1 is LGHDT and CDR2 is YNNKEL (reference sequence). CDR3 length: 17 amino acids. The CDR3 protein is CASSQGPDLEQDTEAFF. Here the CDR3 DNA reads TGTGCCAGCAGCCAAGGGCCAGATTTGGAACAGGACACTGAAGCTTTCTTT.